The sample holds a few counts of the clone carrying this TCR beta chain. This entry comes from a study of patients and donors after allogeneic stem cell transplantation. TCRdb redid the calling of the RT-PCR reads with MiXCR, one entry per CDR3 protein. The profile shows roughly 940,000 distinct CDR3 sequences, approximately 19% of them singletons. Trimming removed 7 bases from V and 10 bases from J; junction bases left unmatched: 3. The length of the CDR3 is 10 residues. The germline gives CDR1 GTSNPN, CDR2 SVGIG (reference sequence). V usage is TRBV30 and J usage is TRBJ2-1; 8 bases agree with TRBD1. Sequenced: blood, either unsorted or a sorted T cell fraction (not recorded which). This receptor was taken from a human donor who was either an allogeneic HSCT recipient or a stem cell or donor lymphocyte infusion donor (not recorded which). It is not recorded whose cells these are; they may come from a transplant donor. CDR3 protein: CALGDREQFF. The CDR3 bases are TGTGCCTTGGGGGACAGGGAGCAGTTCTTC.